The present entry profiles one TCR beta chain with its context. In the source study's methods: Reference gene primer amplification gave estimated nucleated cell counts. This table comes from immunoSEQ multiplex PCR, and its TCRdb copy is limited to in-frame clones, with some not included. V, J and clone size derive from that table, while D and trimming were established from the DNA sequence. The table has a few hundred thousand clones, 70% to 90% seen once. This sample was taken from a study of blood T cell repertoires in COVID-19. Study background: Researchers got acute and convalescent COVID-19 samples from the United States, Italy and Spain. Sources were T cells, B-cell-depleted T cells, or PBMCs; the material itself was cDNA or gDNA.

The V segment lost 5 bases and the J segment 4 bases; nucleotides outside the gene matches: 8. The CDR3 totals 16 residues. Germline loops: CDR1 SGHAT, CDR2 FQNNGV. Sequencing used peripheral blood. This chain uses TRBV11-2 with TRBJ1-3, with 10 bases identical to TRBD1. This TCR came from a woman aged 65 to 85 with COVID-19, enrolled during active disease. CDR3 amino acids: CASSGLTGGGGNTIYF. The CDR3 nucleotides are TGTGCCAGCAGCGGATTGACAGGGGGCGGAGGAAACACCATATATTTT.